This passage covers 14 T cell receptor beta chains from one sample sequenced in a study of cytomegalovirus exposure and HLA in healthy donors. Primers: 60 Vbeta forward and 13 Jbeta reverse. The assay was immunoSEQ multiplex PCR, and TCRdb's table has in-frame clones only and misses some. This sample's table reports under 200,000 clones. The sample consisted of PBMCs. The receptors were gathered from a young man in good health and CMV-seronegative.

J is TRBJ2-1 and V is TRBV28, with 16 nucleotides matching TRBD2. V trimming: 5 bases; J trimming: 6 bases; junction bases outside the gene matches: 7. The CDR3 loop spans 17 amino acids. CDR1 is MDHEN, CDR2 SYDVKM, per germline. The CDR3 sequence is CASSPGTSGRAFNEQFF. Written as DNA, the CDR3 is TGTGCCAGCAGTCCCGGGACTAGCGGGAGGGCGTTCAATGAGCAGTTCTTC.

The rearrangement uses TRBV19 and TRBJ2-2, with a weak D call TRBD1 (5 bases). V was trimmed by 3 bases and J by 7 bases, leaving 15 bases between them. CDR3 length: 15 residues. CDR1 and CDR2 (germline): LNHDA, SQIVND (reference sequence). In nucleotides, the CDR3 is TGTGCCAGTAGTATCTTGGCAGGGTCTGGCGGGGAGCTGTTTTTT. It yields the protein CASSILAGSGGELFF.

CDR3 loop: CASSREGAGYNQPQHF. The CDR3 DNA reads as TGCGCCAGCAGCCGGGAAGGCGCAGGGTACAATCAGCCCCAGCATTTT. The chain links TRBV4-1 to TRBJ1-5; TRBD1 is a possible D gene (5 bases). V was trimmed by 4 bases and J by 3 bases, leaving 16 bases between them. CDR3 length equals 16 residues. The germline gives CDR1 MGHRA, CDR2 YSYEKL.

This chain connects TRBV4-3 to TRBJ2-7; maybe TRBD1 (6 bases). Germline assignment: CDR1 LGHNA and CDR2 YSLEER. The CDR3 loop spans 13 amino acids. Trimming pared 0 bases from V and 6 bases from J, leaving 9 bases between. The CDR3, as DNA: TGCGCCAGCAGCCAAGATTGGGGGCGCGAGCAGTACTTC. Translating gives CASSQDWGREQYF.

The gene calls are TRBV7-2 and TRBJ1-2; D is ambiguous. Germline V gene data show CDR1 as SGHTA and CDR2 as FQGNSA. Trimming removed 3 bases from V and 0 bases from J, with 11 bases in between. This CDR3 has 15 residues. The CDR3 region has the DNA TGTGCCAGCAGCTTTTTGGCAGGCGCTAACTATGGCTACACCTTC. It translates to CASSFLAGANYGYTF.

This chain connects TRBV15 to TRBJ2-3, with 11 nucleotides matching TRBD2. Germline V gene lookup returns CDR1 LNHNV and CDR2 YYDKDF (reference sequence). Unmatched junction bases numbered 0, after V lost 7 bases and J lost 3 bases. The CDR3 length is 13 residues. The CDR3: CATTSGRTDTQYF. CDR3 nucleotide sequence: TGTGCCACCACTAGCGGGAGGACAGATACGCAGTATTTT.

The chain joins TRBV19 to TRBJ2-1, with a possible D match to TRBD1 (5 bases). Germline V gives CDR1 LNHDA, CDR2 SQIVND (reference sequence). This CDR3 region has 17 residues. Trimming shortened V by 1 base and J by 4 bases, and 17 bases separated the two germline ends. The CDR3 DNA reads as TGTGCCAGTAGTATAGCTCCCAGGGCCAATATTTACAATGAGCAGTTCTTC. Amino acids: CASSIAPRANIYNEQFF. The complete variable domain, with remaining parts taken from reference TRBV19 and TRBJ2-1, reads DGGITQSPKYLFRKEGQNVTLSCEQNLNHDAMYWYRQDPGQGLRLIYYSQIVNDFQKGDIAEGYSVSREKKESFPLTVTSAQKNPTAFYLCASSIAPRANIYNEQFFGPGTRLTVL.

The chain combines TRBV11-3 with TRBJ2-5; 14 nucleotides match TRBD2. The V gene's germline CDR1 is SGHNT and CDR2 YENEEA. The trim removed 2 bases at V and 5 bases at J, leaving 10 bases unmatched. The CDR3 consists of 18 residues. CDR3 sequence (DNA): TGTGCCAGCAGCTTAACCACGGGACTAGCGGGAGTTGAGGAGACCCAGTACTTC. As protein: CASSLTTGLAGVEETQYF.

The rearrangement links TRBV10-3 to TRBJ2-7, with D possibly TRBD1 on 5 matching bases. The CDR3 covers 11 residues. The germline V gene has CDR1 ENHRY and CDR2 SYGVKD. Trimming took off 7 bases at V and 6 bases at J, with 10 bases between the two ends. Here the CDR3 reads CAITKGAEQYF. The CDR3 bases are TGTGCCATCACCAAAGGGGCCGAGCAGTACTTC.

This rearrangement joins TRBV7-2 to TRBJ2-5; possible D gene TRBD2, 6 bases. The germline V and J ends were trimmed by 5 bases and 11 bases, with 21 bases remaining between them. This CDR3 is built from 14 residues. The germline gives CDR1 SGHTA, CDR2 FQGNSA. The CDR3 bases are TGTGCCAGCAGCCCCTTACGGGGGTCTACGCAGCAGTACTTC. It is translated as CASSPLRGSTQQYF.

DNA for the CDR3: TGTGCCAGCTCACCAGGAGGGAGCACTGAAGCTTTCTTT. Protein: CASSPGGSTEAFF. The rearrangement uses TRBV18 and TRBJ1-1; D is undetermined. Per the germline V gene, CDR1 is KGHSH and CDR2 is LQKENI. CDR3 length: 13 residues. The germline V and J ends were trimmed by 2 bases and 4 bases, with 8 bases remaining between them.

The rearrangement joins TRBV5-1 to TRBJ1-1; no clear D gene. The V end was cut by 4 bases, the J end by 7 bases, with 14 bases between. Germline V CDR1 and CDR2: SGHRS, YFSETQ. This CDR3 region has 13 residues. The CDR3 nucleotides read TGCGCCAGCAGCCCCGGCACACAGAGTGAAGCTTTCTTT. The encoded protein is CASSPGTQSEAFF.

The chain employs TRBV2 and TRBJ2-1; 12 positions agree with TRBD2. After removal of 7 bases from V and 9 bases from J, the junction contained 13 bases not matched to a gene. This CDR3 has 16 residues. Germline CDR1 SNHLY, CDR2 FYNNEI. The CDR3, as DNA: TGTGCCAGCACCCAAGGGCCTAGCGGGAGGGCAAGTGAGCAGTTCTTC. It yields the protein CASTQGPSGRASEQFF.

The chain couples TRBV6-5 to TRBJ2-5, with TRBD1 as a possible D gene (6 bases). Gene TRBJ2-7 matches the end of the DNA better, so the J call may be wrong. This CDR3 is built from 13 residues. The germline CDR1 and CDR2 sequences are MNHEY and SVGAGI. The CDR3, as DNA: TGTGCCAGCAGTTTTGGACAGTCCTACGAGCAGTACTTC. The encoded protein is CASSFGQSYEQYF.